Listed below are T cell receptor beta chains from one sample, sequenced in a study of blood T cell repertoires in COVID-19. This table comes from immunoSEQ multiplex PCR, and its TCRdb copy is limited to in-frame clones, with some not included. The sample consists of about 60,000 clones, 80% to 90% of them appearing once. The sample was peripheral blood. The receptors come from a human donor in a cohort sampled during active COVID-19. The CDR3 runs from the conserved cysteine through the conserved F or W. A D gene is named only where the DNA matches it firmly. Rows give clone size only sometimes, using once, few, many, or a class for an expanded clone.

V gene: TRBV5-6
D gene: NA
J gene: TRBJ2-7
clone size: once
CDR3 protein: CASSLGGGSGYEQYF
CDR3 DNA: TGTGCCAGCAGCTTAGGAGGGGGTAGCGGGTACGAGCAGTACTTC

V gene: TRBV24-1
D gene: NA
J gene: TRBJ1-5
clone size: NA
CDR3 protein: CATSDLQHF
CDR3 DNA: TGTGCCACCAGTGATCTCCAGCATTTT

V gene: TRBV6-6
D gene: NA
J gene: TRBJ2-7
clone size: NA
CDR3 protein: CASSYSPSYEQYF
CDR3 DNA: TGTGCCAGCAGTTACTCGCCCAGCTACGAGCAGTACTTC

V gene: TRBV27
D gene: NA
J gene: TRBJ2-7
clone size: NA
CDR3 protein: CASSLSLYGEQYF
CDR3 DNA: TGTGCCAGCAGTTTAAGTCTTTACGGCGAGCAGTACTTC

V gene: TRBV5-1
D gene: TRBD2
J gene: TRBJ2-3
clone size: NA
CDR3 protein: CASSFLAGAAGDTQYF
CDR3 DNA: TGCGCCAGCAGCTTTCTAGCGGGGGCCGCCGGCGATACGCAGTATTTT

V gene: TRBV18
D gene: NA
J gene: TRBJ2-7
clone size: NA
CDR3 protein: CASSPPSIEGVYEQYF
CDR3 DNA: TGTGCCAGCTCACCACCGTCGATTGAGGGCGTCTACGAGCAGTACTTC

V gene: TRBV6-5
D gene: TRBD1
J gene: TRBJ1-4
clone size: NA
CDR3 protein: CASSRTDRGEKLFF
CDR3 DNA: TGTGCCAGCAGTCGTACGGACAGGGGAGAAAAACTGTTTTTT

V gene: TRBV2
D gene: NA
J gene: TRBJ2-2
clone size: NA
CDR3 protein: CASSELRTGELFF
CDR3 DNA: TGTGCCAGCAGTGAGCTGCGAACCGGGGAGCTGTTTTTT

V gene: TRBV11-2
D gene: NA
J gene: TRBJ2-5
clone size: once
CDR3 protein: CASSLVSGKETQYF
CDR3 DNA: TGTGCCAGCAGCTTAGTTTCAGGAAAAGAGACCCAGTACTTC

V gene: TRBV4-2
D gene: TRBD2
J gene: TRBJ2-7
clone size: NA
CDR3 protein: CASSQLGTSGSTPGDEQYF
CDR3 DNA: TGTGCCAGCAGCCAATTGGGGACTAGCGGGAGTACTCCGGGGGACGAGCAGTACTTC

V gene: TRBV7-8
D gene: NA
J gene: TRBJ2-5
clone size: NA
CDR3 protein: CASSWSSAGETQYF
CDR3 DNA: TGTGCCAGCAGCTGGTCTAGCGCGGGAGAGACCCAGTACTTC

V gene: TRBV19
D gene: TRBD1
J gene: TRBJ1-5
clone size: few
CDR3 protein: CASSSLRQGGNQPQHF
CDR3 DNA: TGTGCCAGTAGTAGCCTACGGCAGGGGGGCAATCAGCCCCAGCATTTT

V gene: TRBV2
D gene: TRBD1
J gene: TRBJ1-6
clone size: once
CDR3 protein: CASSEWLGQGGGSPLHF
CDR3 DNA: TGTGCCAGCAGTGAATGGTTGGGACAGGGCGGCGGGTCACCCCTCCACTTT

V gene: TRBV7-8
D gene: NA
J gene: TRBJ1-1
clone size: NA
CDR3 protein: CASSLVPGGYMNTEAFF
CDR3 DNA: TGTGCCAGCAGCTTAGTTCCAGGAGGTTACATGAACACTGAAGCTTTCTTT

V gene: TRBV9
D gene: NA
J gene: TRBJ1-6
clone size: NA
CDR3 protein: CASSYTGGVNSPLHF
CDR3 DNA: TGTGCCAGCAGCTACACAGGTGGGGTTAATTCACCCCTCCACTTT

V gene: TRBV7-9
D gene: TRBD1
J gene: TRBJ1-4
clone size: NA
CDR3 protein: CASSPGQLNEKLFF
CDR3 DNA: TGTGCCAGCAGCCCGGGACAGCTTAATGAAAAACTGTTTTTT

V gene: TRBV18
D gene: TRBD2
J gene: TRBJ2-7
clone size: NA
CDR3 protein: CASSPKTSGALSYEQYF
CDR3 DNA: TGTGCCAGCTCACCAAAAACTAGCGGGGCCCTCTCCTACGAGCAGTACTTC

V gene: TRBV4-1
D gene: TRBD2
J gene: TRBJ2-2
clone size: NA
CDR3 protein: CASNEGTRSNTGELFF
CDR3 DNA: TGCGCCAGCAACGAAGGGACTAGATCGAACACCGGGGAGCTGTTTTTT

V gene: TRBV7-9
D gene: NA
J gene: TRBJ1-4
clone size: NA
CDR3 protein: CASSSITIEEKLFF
CDR3 DNA: TGTGCCAGCAGCTCAATAACCATAGAGGAAAAACTGTTTTTT

V gene: TRBV19
D gene: NA
J gene: TRBJ1-3
clone size: once
CDR3 protein: CATTEGSSGNTIYF
CDR3 DNA: TGTGCCACAACCGAGGGAAGCTCTGGAAACACCATATATTTT

V gene: TRBV28
D gene: NA
J gene: TRBJ2-3
clone size: once
CDR3 protein: CASSSGEYREGLGTDTQYF
CDR3 DNA: TGTGCCAGCAGTTCGGGGGAATACAGGGAGGGGTTGGGCACAGATACGCAGTATTTT

V gene: TRBV2
D gene: NA
J gene: TRBJ1-5
clone size: NA
CDR3 protein: CASSFTTFRDIDQPQHF
CDR3 DNA: TGTGCCAGCAGTTTTACTACCTTTAGGGACATTGATCAGCCCCAGCATTTT

V gene: TRBV28
D gene: NA
J gene: TRBJ2-3
clone size: NA
CDR3 protein: CASSSLYQEYTDTQYF
CDR3 DNA: TGTGCCAGCAGTTCACTCTACCAAGAATACACAGATACGCAGTATTTT

V gene: TRBV25-1
D gene: TRBD1
J gene: TRBJ1-1
clone size: NA
CDR3 protein: CASRNSLGTGGSEAFF
CDR3 DNA: TGTGCCAGCAGGAACTCGCTCGGGACAGGGGGCTCTGAAGCTTTCTTT

V gene: TRBV5-4
D gene: NA
J gene: TRBJ2-7
clone size: few
CDR3 protein: CASSPGLSSYEQYF
CDR3 DNA: TGTGCCAGCAGTCCGGGACTGTCCTCCTACGAGCAGTACTTC

V gene: TRBV20-1
D gene: NA
J gene: TRBJ1-1
clone size: NA
CDR3 protein: CSAPGQTEAFF
CDR3 DNA: TGCAGTGCCCCCGGACAGACTGAAGCTTTCTTT

V gene: TRBV5-1
D gene: TRBD1
J gene: TRBJ1-1
clone size: NA
CDR3 protein: CASSLQGDTEAFF
CDR3 DNA: TGCGCCAGCAGCTTACAGGGGGACACTGAAGCTTTCTTT

V gene: TRBV2
D gene: NA
J gene: TRBJ2-1
clone size: NA
CDR3 protein: CASSEDLDYYNEQFF
CDR3 DNA: TGTGCCAGCAGTGAAGATCTAGATTACTACAATGAGCAGTTCTTC

V gene: TRBV10-3
D gene: NA
J gene: TRBJ1-1
clone size: NA
CDR3 protein: CAISQDSAREAFF
CDR3 DNA: TGTGCCATCAGCCAGGACAGCGCCCGTGAAGCTTTCTTT

V gene: TRBV9
D gene: TRBD1
J gene: TRBJ1-4
clone size: NA
CDR3 protein: CASSVGDRVTEKLFF
CDR3 DNA: TGTGCCAGCAGCGTAGGGGACAGGGTAACGGAAAAACTGTTTTTT

V gene: TRBV2
D gene: TRBD2
J gene: TRBJ2-7
clone size: NA
CDR3 protein: CASSEGAPLAGGTYEQYF
CDR3 DNA: TGTGCCAGCAGTGAAGGAGCCCCACTAGCGGGAGGAACCTACGAGCAGTACTTC